This T cell receptor (beta chain) is drawn from a study of T cells in Graves' hyperthyroidism and ophthalmopathy. Germline CDR1 reads SGDLS; CDR2 reads YYNGEE. V lost 4 bases and J lost 4; bases outside the gene matches: 5. This CDR3 has 14 residues. Amplified regions were TCR beta CDR3 sequences from RNA transcripts. Researchers ran a first-round RT-PCR on the TCR CDR3 using the HTBI primer set. TCRdb re-derived calls from the multiplex PCR reads in MiXCR, one entry per CDR3 protein. The sample yields around 350,000 distinct CDR3 sequences, roughly a sixth seen once. Study-wide results and limits: A 13 V-J model separated ophthalmopathy from stable hyperthyroidism.

Details on this clonotype: Its antigen remains unknown.

The sample consisted of blood. The source is a woman in her twenties or thirties with Graves' hyperthyroidism that later progressed to Graves' ophthalmopathy. The chain couples TRBV9 to TRBJ2-1, with 7 nucleotides matching TRBD1. The CDR3 protein is CASSRDSQYNEQFF. The CDR3 DNA reads as TGTGCCAGCAGCAGGGACAGCCAATACAATGAGCAGTTCTTC.